The rows below give T cell receptor beta chains drawn from one sample of a study of T cells in Graves' hyperthyroidism and ophthalmopathy. TCRdb reprocessed the multiplex PCR reads via MiXCR and lists one record per CDR3 protein. The sample includes nearly 600,000 distinct CDR3 sequences, about 15% of them seen just once. The sample consisted of blood. These receptor sequences come from a woman aged 25 to 45 with Graves' hyperthyroidism that later progressed to Graves' ophthalmopathy. Both conserved end residues are part of each CDR3. The order of the fields is V gene, D gene, clone size, J gene, CDR3 protein, CDR3 DNA. The D gene is left open where the match is weak. Clone size, where shown, is once, few, many, or a class for clones that have expanded.

V gene: TRBV5-5
D gene: TRBD1
clone size: .
J gene: TRBJ1-2
CDR3 protein: CASSLTGEGYGYTF
CDR3 DNA: TGTGCCAGCAGCTTGACAGGGGAGGGGTATGGCTACACCTTC

V gene: TRBV20-1
D gene: .
clone size: many
J gene: TRBJ2-3
CDR3 protein: CSARDGTDTQYF
CDR3 DNA: TGCAGTGCTAGAGATGGGACAGATACGCAGTATTTT

V gene: TRBV2
D gene: .
clone size: many
J gene: TRBJ2-5
CDR3 protein: CASGSLGETQYF
CDR3 DNA: TGTGCCAGCGGATCCCTTGGGGAGACCCAGTACTTC

V gene: TRBV20-1
D gene: .
clone size: many
J gene: TRBJ2-1
CDR3 protein: CSARVSEEQFF
CDR3 DNA: TGCAGTGCTAGAGTTTCTGAAGAGCAGTTCTTC

V gene: TRBV5-6
D gene: .
clone size: few
J gene: TRBJ1-5
CDR3 protein: CASSLGWGESNQPQHF
CDR3 DNA: TGTGCCAGCAGCTTGGGATGGGGTGAGAGCAATCAGCCCCAGCATTTT

V gene: TRBV20-1
D gene: TRBD1
clone size: many
J gene: TRBJ2-7
CDR3 protein: CSAPGGQGVSLVHEQYF
CDR3 DNA: TGCAGTGCTCCAGGAGGACAGGGGGTTTCCCTCGTTCACGAGCAGTACTTC

V gene: TRBV14
D gene: .
clone size: many
J gene: TRBJ1-2
CDR3 protein: CASSQWRGALGYTF
CDR3 DNA: TGTGCCAGCAGCCAATGGAGGGGGGCCTTGGGCTACACCTTC

V gene: TRBV6-1
D gene: TRBD1
clone size: many
J gene: TRBJ2-3
CDR3 protein: CASIRTGATSTDTQYF
CDR3 DNA: TGTGCCAGCATCCGGACAGGCGCGACTAGCACAGATACGCAGTATTTT

V gene: TRBV11-2
D gene: TRBD1
clone size: many
J gene: TRBJ2-3
CDR3 protein: CASSAHRGRLAPSTDTQYF
CDR3 DNA: TGTGCCAGCAGCGCGCACAGGGGGCGCCTAGCTCCTAGCACAGATACGCAGTATTTT

V gene: TRBV7-9
D gene: .
clone size: .
J gene: TRBJ2-1
CDR3 protein: CASSLDFNEQFF
CDR3 DNA: TGTGCCAGCAGCTTAGATTTTAATGAGCAGTTCTTC

V gene: TRBV6-2/TRBV6-3
D gene: TRBD1
clone size: .
J gene: TRBJ1-2
CDR3 protein: CASSYSTGIYGYTF
CDR3 DNA: TGTGCCAGCAGTTACTCGACAGGGATCTATGGCTACACCTTC

V gene: TRBV5-1
D gene: TRBD2
clone size: .
J gene: TRBJ2-3
CDR3 protein: CASSLRPGLAGGSTDTQYF
CDR3 DNA: TGCGCCAGCAGCTTGAGACCGGGACTAGCGGGAGGGTCCACAGATACGCAGTATTTT

V gene: TRBV12-5
D gene: TRBD2
clone size: .
J gene: TRBJ2-1
CDR3 protein: CASGPSGRAEQFF
CDR3 DNA: TGTGCTAGTGGTCCGAGCGGGAGGGCTGAGCAGTTCTTC

V gene: TRBV28
D gene: .
clone size: many
J gene: TRBJ1-3
CDR3 protein: CASRGFGNTIYF
CDR3 DNA: TGTGCCAGCAGAGGCTTTGGAAACACCATATATTTT

V gene: TRBV30
D gene: .
clone size: many
J gene: TRBJ1-2
CDR3 protein: CAWSVREGNGYTF
CDR3 DNA: TGTGCCTGGAGTGTACGGGAAGGGAATGGCTACACCTTC

V gene: TRBV6-1
D gene: .
clone size: many
J gene: TRBJ2-7
CDR3 protein: CASSAEGGLSYEQYF
CDR3 DNA: TGTGCCAGCAGCGCCGAGGGGGGGCTGTCCTACGAGCAGTACTTC

V gene: TRBV11-2
D gene: .
clone size: few
J gene: TRBJ2-6
CDR3 protein: CASSLDLSSGANVLTF
CDR3 DNA: TGTGCCAGCAGCTTAGATTTGAGCTCTGGGGCCAACGTCCTGACTTTC

V gene: TRBV7-8
D gene: .
clone size: many
J gene: TRBJ1-3
CDR3 protein: CASSLAGGYFYGNTIYF
CDR3 DNA: TGTGCCAGCAGCTTAGCGGGGGGCTATTTCTACGGAAACACCATATATTTT

V gene: TRBV4-2
D gene: .
clone size: .
J gene: TRBJ2-2
CDR3 protein: CASSPRGFSGGTGELFF
CDR3 DNA: TGTGCCAGCAGCCCCCGAGGGTTTAGTGGAGGGACCGGGGAGCTGTTTTTT

V gene: TRBV6-1
D gene: .
clone size: few
J gene: TRBJ1-3
CDR3 protein: CASSESPGSGNTIYF
CDR3 DNA: TGTGCCAGCAGTGAGTCTCCTGGAAGCGGAAACACCATATATTTT

V gene: TRBV12-3/TRBV12-4
D gene: .
clone size: many
J gene: TRBJ2-1
CDR3 protein: CASSPQSYNEQFF
CDR3 DNA: TGTGCCAGCAGTCCACAGTCCTACAATGAGCAGTTCTTC